This TCR beta chain stems from a study of molecular identifiers for immune sequencing clone quantification. Study conclusions and caveats: Over 99% of effector molecules, but under 1% in naive cells, were held by clones with more than 20 RNA copies. Shared barcodes on identical TCR molecules could underestimate the sizes of highly expanded clones.

This clonotype has more than one count but fewer than ten. The antigen is unknown. The bulk TCR libraries were made with methods described before and with listed TCR primers. Via MiXCR, TCRdb re-called the PCR reads, giving one row per CDR3 protein. The sample has some 91,000 distinct CDR3 sequences; 20% to 25% are singletons. This CDR3 has 16 residues. The V gene end was trimmed by 3 bases and the J gene end by 5 bases; junction bases not matched to a gene: 12. CDR1 SGHRS and CDR2 YFSETQ come from the germline V gene. Sequencing used naive CD8+ T cells from blood, with Jurkat cell RNA spiked in. Subset defined: FACS-sorted CD8+CD4-CCR7+CD45RA+ naive T cells. The TCR was taken from a human donor in good health. Some libraries in this study had Jurkat cell RNA spiked in. The chain recombines TRBV5-1 with TRBJ2-7; 9 bases are a match to TRBD1. The CDR3 nucleotides are TGCGCCAGCAGCTCCAACCTCGGGACAGGGAACCACGAGCAGTACTTC. The encoded protein is CASSSNLGTGNHEQYF.